The rows below give T cell receptor beta chains drawn from one sample of a study of CD8 T cells in Susac syndrome. TCRdb re-called the immunoSEQ multiplex PCR reads with MiXCR, one entry per CDR3 protein. The table has 150,000 to 200,000 distinct CDR3 sequences, 93% seen once. Input material: CD4+ T cells from PBMCs. These receptors originate from a human donor in good health. Both conserved end residues are part of each CDR3. The D gene is left open where the match is weak. Rows may omit the clone size; those that give it use once, few, many or a size class.

CDR3,DNA,J,D,length,V,size
CASSKGTGDGNQPQHF,TGCGCCAGCAGCAAGGGGACAGGAGATGGCAATCAGCCCCAGCATTTT,TRBJ1-5,TRBD1,16,TRBV5-1,NA
CASSLARGKNIQYF,TGCGCCAGCAGCTTGGCCAGGGGCAAAAACATTCAGTACTTC,TRBJ2-4,NA,14,TRBV5-1,NA
CASGLGSGANVLIF,TGTGCTAGTGGTTTGGGATCTGGGGCCAACGTCCTGATTTTC,TRBJ2-6,NA,14,TRBV12-5,NA
CASSPDRVGYTF,TGTGCCAGCAGCCCTGACAGGGTCGGCTACACCTTC,TRBJ1-2,TRBD1,12,TRBV7-2,NA
CASSVTQETQYF,TGTGCCAGCAGTGTGACACAAGAGACCCAGTACTTC,TRBJ2-5,NA,12,TRBV25-1,NA
CASSLTGRGYTEAFF,TGTGCCAGCAGCCTAACGGGAAGGGGATACACTGAAGCTTTCTTT,TRBJ1-1,NA,15,TRBV7-9,NA
CASSEAKGQGYGYTF,TGTGCCAGCAGTGAAGCGAAAGGACAAGGCTATGGCTACACCTTC,TRBJ1-2,NA,15,TRBV6-1,NA
CASSEGWGDGYTF,TGTGCCAGCAGCGAGGGATGGGGAGATGGCTACACCTTC,TRBJ1-2,NA,13,TRBV5-6,NA
CASSFPGEGYEQYF,TGTGCCAGCAGCTTCCCAGGGGAGGGCTACGAGCAGTACTTC,TRBJ2-7,NA,14,TRBV5-6,NA
CASRGLGQGGQPQHF,TGTGCCAGCAGGGGCTTAGGACAGGGCGGGCAGCCCCAGCATTTT,TRBJ1-5,TRBD1,15,TRBV2,NA
CASSQRWGVGTTEAFF,TGTGCCAGCAGTCAACGATGGGGGGTGGGTACCACTGAAGCTTTCTTT,TRBJ1-1,NA,16,TRBV12-3/TRBV12-4,once
CASSFGKGLVAVLTDTQYF,TGCGCCAGCAGCTTCGGTAAGGGGTTGGTAGCGGTTCTCACAGATACGCAGTATTTT,TRBJ2-3,NA,19,TRBV5-1,NA
CASSTGPESRAFF,TGCGCCAGCAGCACAGGACCGGAATCGAGGGCTTTCTTT,TRBJ1-1,NA,13,TRBV5-1,NA
CAWSVFGGSGNTIYF,TGTGCCTGGAGTGTATTCGGGGGCTCTGGAAACACCATATATTTT,TRBJ1-3,NA,15,TRBV30,NA
CASSLAGLEQYF,TGTGCCAGCAGCTTGGCTGGGCTCGAGCAGTACTTC,TRBJ2-7,NA,12,TRBV5-4,once
CAWSETGRNSPLHF,TGTGCCTGGAGTGAGACAGGGAGAAATTCACCCCTCCACTTT,TRBJ1-6,TRBD1,14,TRBV30,NA
CASSDPWRRELFF,TGTGCCAGCAGTGACCCCTGGAGGAGGGAGCTGTTTTTT,TRBJ2-2,NA,13,TRBV2,NA
CASSLDSGGYNEQFF,TGTGCCAGCAGCTTAGATAGCGGGGGGTACAATGAGCAGTTCTTC,TRBJ2-1,TRBD2,15,TRBV7-2,NA
CSASRGWAEAFF,TGCAGCGCTTCCAGGGGCTGGGCTGAAGCTTTCTTT,TRBJ1-1,NA,12,TRBV29-1,NA
CSVEGGPNEQFF,TGCAGCGTTGAGGGCGGGCCCAATGAGCAGTTCTTC,TRBJ2-1,NA,12,TRBV29-1,NA
CSARDSGRTQFF,TGCAGTGCTAGAGATTCGGGGCGGACGCAGTTCTTC,TRBJ2-1,NA,12,TRBV20-1,once
CATSEGWNYGYTF,TGTGCCACCAGTGAGGGGTGGAACTATGGCTACACCTTC,TRBJ1-2,NA,13,TRBV24-1,NA
CASSQGGRGVGETQYF,TGTGCCAGCAGCCAGGGGGGCAGGGGAGTCGGGGAGACCCAGTACTTC,TRBJ2-5,NA,16,TRBV7-3,NA
CASSLGTEIGPLHF,TGTGCCAGCAGCTTGGGGACAGAGATCGGGCCCCTCCACTTT,TRBJ1-6,NA,14,TRBV5-6,NA
CASSKTSVGRTDTQYF,TGTGCCAGCAGCAAGACTAGCGTGGGTCGCACAGATACGCAGTATTTT,TRBJ2-3,TRBD2,16,TRBV7-3,NA
CASSGTGTGLYEQYF,TGTGCCAGCAGCGGTACCGGGACAGGGCTCTACGAGCAGTACTTC,TRBJ2-7,TRBD1,15,TRBV7-2,NA
CASSLEGLAAGTDTQYF,TGTGCCAGCAGCTTGGAAGGGTTAGCGGCAGGAACAGATACGCAGTATTTT,TRBJ2-3,NA,17,TRBV11-2,NA
CSARALLSYEQYF,TGCAGTGCTAGAGCGCTCTTATCCTACGAGCAGTACTTC,TRBJ2-7,NA,13,TRBV20-1,NA
CASSVAGGPTDTQYF,TGTGCCAGCAGTGTAGCGGGGGGGCCGACAGATACGCAGTATTTT,TRBJ2-3,TRBD2,15,TRBV2,NA
CASTRQGSLNSPLHF,TGTGCCAGCACCCGACAGGGGTCCCTGAATTCACCCCTCCACTTT,TRBJ1-6,TRBD1,15,TRBV5-6,NA
CASSAGQGDSGANVLTF,TGTGCCAGCAGTGCGGGGCAGGGGGACTCTGGGGCCAACGTCCTGACTTTC,TRBJ2-6,TRBD1,17,TRBV6-1,NA
CASSLDPRGKGNQPQHF,TGTGCCAGCAGCTTAGACCCACGTGGGAAGGGCAATCAGCCCCAGCATTTT,TRBJ1-5,NA,17,TRBV7-8,NA
CASTGQGGSPLHF,TGTGCCAGTACCGGTCAGGGAGGATCACCCCTCCACTTT,TRBJ1-6,NA,13,TRBV12-3/TRBV12-4,once
CASSQGAYEQFF,TGTGCCAGCAGCCAAGGAGCCTATGAGCAGTTCTTC,TRBJ2-1,NA,12,TRBV3-1,NA
CAISESNGPYEQYF,TGTGCCATCAGTGAGTCTAACGGACCCTACGAGCAGTACTTC,TRBJ2-7,NA,14,TRBV10-3,NA
CASSNQHRGQATGVYTF,TGTGCCAGCAGCAACCAACACCGTGGACAGGCCACCGGGGTTTACACCTTC,TRBJ1-2,NA,17,TRBV21-1,NA
CASSFRGRDRQTQYF,TGTGCCAGCAGCTTCCGGGGTAGGGACAGGCAGACCCAGTACTTC,TRBJ2-5,TRBD1,15,TRBV5-6,NA
CASSLAGPISYNEQFF,TGTGCCAGCAGCTTAGCGGGACCCATCTCCTACAATGAGCAGTTCTTC,TRBJ2-1,NA,16,TRBV7-2,NA
CASGRDGGNEKLFF,TGTGCTAGTGGAAGGGACGGTGGTAATGAAAAACTGTTTTTT,TRBJ1-4,NA,14,TRBV12-5,NA